The 8 T cell receptor beta chains reported below all come from one sample, sequenced in a study of T cell responses to AZD1222 COVID-19 vaccine. The data were produced by immunoSEQ multiplex PCR, yet TCRdb's version contains in-frame clones alone and is incomplete. The profile shows 120,000 or so clones, around nine tenths of them singletons. This specimen was peripheral blood, taken 28 days after the second AZD1222 dose. All receptors come from an adult who received the AZD1222 COVID-19 vaccine.

The chain is built from TRBV10-1 and TRBJ1-6; the D gene is possibly TRBD1 (6 bases). The CDR3 covers 13 residues. Trimming stripped 8 bases from V and 5 bases from J, with 10 bases between. Germline lookup yields CDR1 WNHNN and CDR2 SYGVQD (reference sequence). The CDR3 DNA sequence: TGCGCCAGCGGGGGGCAGGATAATTCACCCCTCCACTTT. Translation gives CASGGQDNSPLHF.

This chain links TRBV6-5 with TRBJ1-4; D gene uncertain. The V end was cut by 6 bases, the J end by 14 bases, with 19 bases between. CDR1 is MNHEY, CDR2 SVGAGI, per germline. The length of the CDR3 is 13 residues. CDR3 nucleotides: TGTGCCAGCAGAACCTCGTCGGCTCCCCGCCTGTTTTTT. This sequence encodes CASRTSSAPRLFF.

J is TRBJ1-3 and V is TRBV7-9, with D perhaps TRBD1 (5 bases). The germline CDR1 and CDR2 sequences are SEHNR and FQNEAQ (reference sequence). This CDR3 spans 15 amino acids. V lost 0 bases and J lost 4, with 10 bases in between. The CDR3: CASSLASGAGNTIYF. The DNA of the CDR3 is TGTGCCAGCAGCTTAGCCTCTGGGGCAGGAAACACCATATATTTT.

This clone was observed a handful of times. The chain joins TRBV27 to TRBJ2-6, with D uncertain. The V end lost 4 bases, the J end lost 3 bases, and 7 bases lay between the germline ends. The CDR3 has 14 amino acids. Germline V gene data show CDR1 as MNHEY and CDR2 as SMNVEV (reference sequence). CDR3 protein: CASSWAIGANVLTF. DNA for the CDR3: TGTGCCAGCAGTTGGGCAATTGGGGCCAACGTCCTGACTTTC.

CDR3 in amino acids: CASSQGADTQYF. For the CDR3, the DNA is TGTGCCAGCAGCCAAGGGGCAGATACGCAGTATTTT. The rearrangement joins TRBV3-1 (or the pseudogene TRBV3-2) to TRBJ2-3; the D is unclear. The CDR3 loop spans 12 amino acids. Between the trimmed V and J ends, which lost 1 base and 4 bases, there was a span of 3 bases. Germline CDR1 LGHDT, CDR2 YNNKEL (reference sequence).

This rearrangement joins TRBV5-6 to TRBJ1-5; no reliable D call. This CDR3 is 16 amino acids long. Trimming pared 1 base from V and 1 base from J, leaving 12 bases between. Germline CDR1 is SGHDT and CDR2 is YYEEEE. CDR3 in amino acids: CASSLYGRSSNQPQHF. CDR3 bases: TGTGCCAGCAGCTTGTATGGGAGATCGAGCAATCAGCCCCAGCATTTT.

V usage is TRBV12-5 and J usage is TRBJ2-7; 7 bases map to TRBD1. The CDR3 totals 14 residues. Germline V gene lookup returns CDR1 LGHNT and CDR2 FRNRAP. The V gene end was trimmed by 0 bases and the J gene end by 6 bases; junction bases not matched to a gene: 5. DNA of the CDR3: TGTGCTAGTGGTTTGGTTGCAGGGGGTGCCGAGCAGTACTTC. Amino acids: CASGLVAGGAEQYF. Full variable domain (rest looked up from reference TRBV12-5 and TRBJ2-7): DARVTQTPRHKVTEMGQEVTMRCQPILGHNTVFWYRQTMMQGLELLAYFRNRAPLDDSGMPKDRFSAEMPDATLATLKIQPSEPRDSAVYFCASGLVAGGAEQYFGPGTRLTVT.

The chain couples TRBV4-3 to TRBJ1-1, with D perhaps TRBD1 (5 bases). The CDR3 has 14 amino acids. CDR1 and CDR2 (germline): LGHNA, YSLEER. V shed 4 bases and J shed 6 bases, with 15 bases lying between them. The CDR3 region is CASSPYQGPSEAFF. CDR3 in DNA: TGCGCCAGCAGCCCCTACCAGGGACCGTCTGAAGCTTTCTTT.